This T cell receptor beta chain was recorded in a study of cytomegalovirus exposure and HLA in healthy donors. Amplification used 60 Vbeta primers and 13 Jbeta primers. Sequencing used immunoSEQ multiplex PCR; TCRdb keeps in-frame clones, though not all of them. The data hold over 200,000 clones, with roughly 82% observed a single time. Trimming cost V 4 bases and J 4 bases, with 19 bases left between them. Germline CDR1 reads LGHNA; CDR2 reads YSLEER. This CDR3 has 17 residues. Sequenced: PBMCs. The sequence derives from a woman aged 40-49 years in good health and CMV-seropositive. J is TRBJ1-4 and V is TRBV4-3; D might be TRBD1 (6 bases). The CDR3 reads CASSRDYRAGHNEKLFF. CDR3 DNA sequence: TGCGCCAGCAGCCGAGACTACAGGGCGGGCCATAATGAAAAACTGTTTTTT.